These T cell receptor beta chains were read from a single sample in a study of cytomegalovirus exposure and HLA in healthy donors. Profiled with immunoSEQ multiplex PCR; TCRdb holds only in-frame clones, not every one. Altogether around 120,000 clones are present, 80% being singletons, with the ten largest covering roughly 4%. Material for sequencing was PBMCs. The receptors originated from a woman aged 35 to 49 in good health and CMV-seronegative. The CDR3 runs from the conserved cysteine through the conserved F or W. The D gene is left open where the match is weak. Some rows have no size entry. The others give once, few or many, or a class for an expanded clone.

CDR3	DNA	V	D	size	J
CASRGHLATNEKLFF	TGTGCCAGCAGGGGACACCTTGCAACTAATGAAAAACTGTTTTTT	TRBV6-5	NA	NA	TRBJ1-4
CASSPLKTSGFTNTGELFF	TGTGCCAGCAGCCCCTTAAAGACCTCAGGATTTACGAACACCGGGGAGCTGTTTTTT	TRBV5-6	NA	NA	TRBJ2-2
CASSLEDLRGTEAFF	TGTGCCAGCAGCTTGGAGGACCTTAGGGGCACTGAAGCTTTCTTT	TRBV5-4	NA	NA	TRBJ1-1
CASSSGLSTVEQFF	TGTGCCAGCAGTAGCGGGCTCAGTACGGTTGAGCAGTTCTTC	TRBV9	TRBD2	NA	TRBJ2-1
CASSRWAGSTGELFF	TGTGCCAGCAGCCGCTGGGCAGGATCGACCGGGGAGCTGTTTTTT	TRBV7-3	NA	NA	TRBJ2-2
CASSFSATVNTEAFF	TGTGCCAGCAGCTTTAGCGCGACGGTGAACACTGAAGCTTTCTTT	TRBV7-2	NA	NA	TRBJ1-1
CASSDRDGNYGYTF	TGTGCCAGCAGTGATCGGGATGGCAACTATGGCTACACCTTC	TRBV2	NA	once	TRBJ1-2
CASLQGVANYGYTF	TGTGCCAGTTTACAGGGGGTCGCTAACTATGGCTACACCTTC	TRBV2	TRBD1	NA	TRBJ1-2
CASSPTGSGSPAGEQYF	TGTGCCAGCAGCCCCACCGGTTCGGGGTCCCCAGCGGGCGAGCAGTACTTC	TRBV7-2	NA	NA	TRBJ2-7
CASSLGRGNSGANVLTF	TGTGCCAGCAGCTTAGGACGGGGGAACTCTGGGGCCAACGTCCTGACTTTC	TRBV5-4	NA	NA	TRBJ2-6
CASSAGGGDTQYF	TGCGCCAGCAGCGCGGGCGGCGGGGATACGCAGTATTTT	TRBV5-1	NA	NA	TRBJ2-3
CSVGAGAEETQYF	TGCAGCGTTGGGGCAGGGGCTGAAGAGACCCAGTACTTC	TRBV29-1	NA	NA	TRBJ2-5
CASSPGLAGATNTGELFF	TGTGCCAGCAGCCCCGGACTAGCGGGGGCAACGAACACCGGGGAGCTGTTTTTT	TRBV9	TRBD2	NA	TRBJ2-2
CASSQEGARASYNEQFF	TGTGCCAGCAGCCAAGAGGGCGCACGAGCCTCCTACAATGAGCAGTTCTTC	TRBV4-2	NA	NA	TRBJ2-1
CASSQRGTNSPLHF	TGTGCCAGCAGCCAACGGGGTACAAATTCACCCCTCCACTTT	TRBV5-8	NA	NA	TRBJ1-6
CASSPTGGRDEQYF	TGTGCCAGCAGCCCGACAGGGGGCCGCGACGAGCAGTACTTC	TRBV4-2	TRBD1	few	TRBJ2-7
CASSERDRRLAGATGELFF	TGTGCCAGCAGTGAGCGGGACAGGCGACTAGCGGGAGCTACCGGGGAGCTGTTTTTT	TRBV6-1	TRBD2	NA	TRBJ2-2
CASSQVGTVNYGYTF	TGTGCCAGCAGTCAAGTAGGGACTGTGAACTATGGCTACACCTTC	TRBV6-1	NA	NA	TRBJ1-2
CASSNQGSSYNSPLHF	TGTGCCAGCAGCAACCAGGGGAGCTCCTATAATTCACCCCTCCACTTT	TRBV28	NA	NA	TRBJ1-6
CASSSYSNQPQHF	TGTGCCAGCAGCTCTTATAGCAATCAGCCCCAGCATTTT	TRBV7-6	NA	once	TRBJ1-5
CASSPNSNNEQFF	TGTGCCAGCAGCCCAAACTCGAACAATGAGCAGTTCTTC	TRBV4-2	NA	few	TRBJ2-1
CASSQFTDRGPGGYEQYF	TGTGCCAGCAGCCAGTTTACCGACAGGGGCCCTGGGGGTTACGAGCAGTACTTC	TRBV28	TRBD1	few	TRBJ2-7
CASSPTSLAQETQYF	TGTGCCAGCAGTCCCACGAGCCTAGCGCAGGAGACCCAGTACTTC	TRBV16	NA	NA	TRBJ2-5
CASSLPHLQTSGRGGEQFF	TGTGCCAGCAGCTTACCCCACCTCCAGACTAGCGGGAGGGGAGGAGAGCAGTTCTTC	TRBV7-8	TRBD2	few	TRBJ2-1
CASSARRREYEDTQYF	TGTGCCAGCAGCGCCCGGCGGCGGGAGTATGAAGATACGCAGTATTTT	TRBV5-4	TRBD2	NA	TRBJ2-3
CASSSRREQPQHF	TGTGCCAGCAGTTCGCGACGGGAGCAGCCCCAGCATTTT	TRBV6-6	NA	once	TRBJ1-5
CASSEIAYEQYF	TGTGCCAGCAGTGAAATCGCCTACGAGCAGTACTTC	TRBV6-1	NA	NA	TRBJ2-7
CASSPARTGYGYTF	TGTGCCAGCAGCCCGGCACGGACAGGCTATGGCTACACCTTC	TRBV7-8	TRBD1	NA	TRBJ1-2
CASSQDPFRGASYEQYF	TGTGCCAGCAGCCAAGACCCTTTCCGGGGGGCGTCCTACGAGCAGTACTTC	TRBV14	NA	NA	TRBJ2-7
CASRSQWTGGPGNTIYF	TGTGCAAGTCGCTCTCAATGGACGGGCGGGCCTGGAAACACCATATATTTT	TRBV12-2	NA	NA	TRBJ1-3
CASSDARPRPYNEQFF	TGTGCCAGCAGTGACGCGAGGCCTAGACCCTACAATGAGCAGTTCTTC	TRBV6-1	NA	NA	TRBJ2-1
CAGGEGYGYTF	TGTGCCGGGGGGGAGGGCTATGGCTACACCTTC	TRBV7-2	NA	few	TRBJ1-2
CASTDSNTGELFF	TGTGCCAGCACCGACTCTAACACCGGGGAGCTGTTTTTT	TRBV27	NA	once	TRBJ2-2
CASSLAGQQETQYF	TGTGCCAGCAGCTTAGCGGGACAGCAAGAGACCCAGTACTTC	TRBV7-9	TRBD1	NA	TRBJ2-5
CASSLAGQNTEAFF	TGCGCCAGCAGCTTGGCCGGTCAGAACACTGAAGCTTTCTTT	TRBV5-1	NA	NA	TRBJ1-1
CASSFPDRAGGEQFF	TGTGCCAGCAGTTTCCCCGACAGGGCAGGGGGTGAGCAGTTCTTC	TRBV28	TRBD1	NA	TRBJ2-1
CASSLLLAGGPGEQYF	TGTGCCAGCAGTTTATTGCTAGCGGGAGGGCCGGGCGAGCAGTACTTC	TRBV27	TRBD2	NA	TRBJ2-7
CASSPGLGPGTEAFF	TGTGCCAGCAGTCCAGGGCTCGGTCCTGGGACTGAAGCTTTCTTT	TRBV27	NA	NA	TRBJ1-1
CASTPDRRSSYNSPLHF	TGTGCCAGCACCCCAGACAGGAGAAGCTCCTATAATTCACCCCTCCACTTT	TRBV7-8	NA	NA	TRBJ1-6
CASSPQGNYGYTF	TGTGCCAGCTCACCACAGGGGAACTATGGCTACACCTTC	TRBV18	NA	NA	TRBJ1-2
CASNGGAGHHEQYF	TGTGCCAGCAACGGGGGGGCTGGACACCACGAGCAGTACTTC	TRBV7-9	TRBD2	NA	TRBJ2-7
CASSLAGGVDSPLHF	TGTGCCAGCAGCTTAGCCGGGGGGGTGGATTCACCCCTCCACTTT	TRBV13	NA	NA	TRBJ1-6
CASSPRVNGRSYEQYF	TGTGCCAGCAGTCCCCGGGTTAACGGGAGATCCTACGAGCAGTACTTC	TRBV25-1	NA	NA	TRBJ2-7
CASSFLKGGDTEAFF	TGCGCCAGCAGCTTTCTAAAAGGAGGCGACACTGAAGCTTTCTTT	TRBV5-1	NA	once	TRBJ1-1
CASSFYDRGTLAGVADTQYF	TGTGCCAGCAGCTTCTACGACAGGGGGACTCTGGCGGGAGTAGCAGATACGCAGTATTTT	TRBV5-4	TRBD1	NA	TRBJ2-3
CASSHPGSYNSPLHF	TGCGCCAGCAGCCACCCGGGATCCTATAATTCACCCCTCCACTTT	TRBV4-1	NA	NA	TRBJ1-6
CASSSSDRGNTNEKLFF	TGTGCCAGCAGCTCAAGCGACAGGGGGAACACTAATGAAAAACTGTTTTTT	TRBV7-9	TRBD1	NA	TRBJ1-4
CASSRGQAGNQPQHF	TGTGCCAGCAGCCGTGGACAGGCGGGCAATCAGCCCCAGCATTTT	TRBV2	TRBD1	NA	TRBJ1-5
CASSRSWGGGTEAFF	TGCGCCAGCAGCCGCTCCTGGGGGGGAGGCACTGAAGCTTTCTTT	TRBV4-1	NA	NA	TRBJ1-1
CASSFILAGVGETQYF	TGTGCCAGCAGTTTTATTCTAGCGGGAGTTGGGGAGACCCAGTACTTC	TRBV28	TRBD2	NA	TRBJ2-5
CASSYTGAPPNYGYTF	TGTGCCAGCAGTTACACAGGGGCCCCCCCTAACTATGGCTACACCTTC	TRBV6-6	TRBD1	NA	TRBJ1-2
CSVEAEASVLEQFF	TGCAGCGTTGAAGCGGAGGCTAGCGTTCTTGAGCAGTTCTTC	TRBV29-1	NA	NA	TRBJ2-1
CASSQVPGGHSPLHF	TGTGCCAGCAGCCAAGTCCCGGGGGGACATTCACCCCTCCACTTT	TRBV4-2	NA	few	TRBJ1-6
CASSLAGTGFTEAFF	TGCGCCAGCAGCTTGGCCGGGACAGGGTTCACTGAAGCTTTCTTT	TRBV5-1	TRBD1	NA	TRBJ1-1
CASSQVRRELYGYTF	TGCGCCAGCAGCCAAGTTCGCCGTGAGCTCTATGGCTACACCTTC	TRBV4-1	NA	NA	TRBJ1-2
CASSKNHREGAIGTEAFF	TGTGCCAGCAGCAAAAACCATAGAGAGGGGGCAATCGGCACTGAAGCTTTCTTT	TRBV21-1	NA	NA	TRBJ1-1
CASSEGLGETQYF	TGTGCCAGCAGCGAGGGACTAGGGGAGACCCAGTACTTC	TRBV5-4	TRBD2	NA	TRBJ2-5
CATAVQRGLQETQYF	TGTGCCACAGCTGTTCAGCGGGGGCTCCAAGAGACCCAGTACTTC	TRBV7-9	TRBD2	NA	TRBJ2-5
CASSFDGGFSYEQYF	TGTGCCAGCAGCTTCGACGGGGGGTTCTCCTACGAGCAGTACTTC	TRBV7-6	TRBD2	NA	TRBJ2-7